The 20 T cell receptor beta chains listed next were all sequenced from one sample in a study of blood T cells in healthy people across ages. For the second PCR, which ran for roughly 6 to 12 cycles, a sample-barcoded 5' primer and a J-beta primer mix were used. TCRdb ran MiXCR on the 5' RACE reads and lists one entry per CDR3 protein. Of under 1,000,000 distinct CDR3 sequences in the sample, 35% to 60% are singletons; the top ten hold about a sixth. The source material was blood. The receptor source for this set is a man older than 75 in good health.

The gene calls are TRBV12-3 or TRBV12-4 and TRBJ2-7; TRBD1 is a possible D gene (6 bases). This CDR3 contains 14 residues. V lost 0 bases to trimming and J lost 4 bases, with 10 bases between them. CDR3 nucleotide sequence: TGTGCCAGCAGTTTAGCCAGCCAGGGGTACGAGCAGTACTTC. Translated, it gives CASSLASQGYEQYF.

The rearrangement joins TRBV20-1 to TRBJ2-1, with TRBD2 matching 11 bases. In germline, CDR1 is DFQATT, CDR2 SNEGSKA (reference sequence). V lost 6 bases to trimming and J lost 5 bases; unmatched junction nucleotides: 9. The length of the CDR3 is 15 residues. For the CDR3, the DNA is TGCAGTGCCGAAAAGGGACTAGCGGAGCACAATGAGCAGTTCTTC. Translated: CSAEKGLAEHNEQFF.

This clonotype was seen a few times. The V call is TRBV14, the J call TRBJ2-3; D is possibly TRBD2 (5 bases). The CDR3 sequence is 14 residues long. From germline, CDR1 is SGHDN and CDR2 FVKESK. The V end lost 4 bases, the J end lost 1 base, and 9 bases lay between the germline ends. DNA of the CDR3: TGTGCCAGCAGCCCACTAGATCGCACAGATACGCAGTATTTT. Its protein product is CASSPLDRTDTQYF.

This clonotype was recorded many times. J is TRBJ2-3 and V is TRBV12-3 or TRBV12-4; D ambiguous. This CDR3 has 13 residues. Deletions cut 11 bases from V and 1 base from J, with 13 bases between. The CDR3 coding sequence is TGTGCCTCGCGACCCCGGGGCACAGATACGCAGTATTTT. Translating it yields CASRPRGTDTQYF.

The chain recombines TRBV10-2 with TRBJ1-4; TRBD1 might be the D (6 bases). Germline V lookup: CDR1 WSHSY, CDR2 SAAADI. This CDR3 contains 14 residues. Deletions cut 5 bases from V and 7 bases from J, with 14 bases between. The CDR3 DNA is TGCGCCAGCAGTCTATCAGGGGATAGTGAAAAACTGTTTTTT. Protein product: CASSLSGDSEKLFF.

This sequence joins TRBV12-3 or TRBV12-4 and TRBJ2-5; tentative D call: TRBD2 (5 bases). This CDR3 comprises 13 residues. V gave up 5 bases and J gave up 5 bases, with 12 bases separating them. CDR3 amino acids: CASSARRRETQYF. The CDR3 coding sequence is TGTGCCAGCAGTGCTAGGAGGAGGGAGACCCAGTACTTC.

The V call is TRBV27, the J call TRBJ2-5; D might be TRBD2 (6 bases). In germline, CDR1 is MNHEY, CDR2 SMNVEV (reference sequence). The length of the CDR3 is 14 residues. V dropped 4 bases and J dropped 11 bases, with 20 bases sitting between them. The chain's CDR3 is CASSSGTRSNEQYF. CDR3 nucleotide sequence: TGTGCCAGCAGTTCCGGGACTCGCAGTAATGAGCAGTACTTC.

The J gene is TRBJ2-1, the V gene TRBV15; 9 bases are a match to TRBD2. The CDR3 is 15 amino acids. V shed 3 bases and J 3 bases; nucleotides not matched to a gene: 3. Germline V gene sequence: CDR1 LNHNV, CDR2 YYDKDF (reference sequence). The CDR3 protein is CATSRREGLYNEQFF. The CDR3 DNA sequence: TGTGCCACCAGCAGGCGGGAGGGCCTCTACAATGAGCAGTTCTTC.

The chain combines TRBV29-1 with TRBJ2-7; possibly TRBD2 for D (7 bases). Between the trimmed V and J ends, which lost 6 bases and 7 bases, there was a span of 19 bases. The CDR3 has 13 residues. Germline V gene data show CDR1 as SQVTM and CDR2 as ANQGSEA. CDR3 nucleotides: TGCAGCGTGGGGGGGGCTAGGGGTTCAGAGCAGTACTTC. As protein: CSVGGARGSEQYF.

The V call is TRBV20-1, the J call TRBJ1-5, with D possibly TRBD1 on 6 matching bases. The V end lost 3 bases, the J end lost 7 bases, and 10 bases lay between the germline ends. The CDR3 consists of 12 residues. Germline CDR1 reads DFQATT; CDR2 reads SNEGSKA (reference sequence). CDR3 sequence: CSARGGAQPQHF. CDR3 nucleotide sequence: TGCAGTGCTAGGGGGGGGGCACAGCCCCAGCATTTT.

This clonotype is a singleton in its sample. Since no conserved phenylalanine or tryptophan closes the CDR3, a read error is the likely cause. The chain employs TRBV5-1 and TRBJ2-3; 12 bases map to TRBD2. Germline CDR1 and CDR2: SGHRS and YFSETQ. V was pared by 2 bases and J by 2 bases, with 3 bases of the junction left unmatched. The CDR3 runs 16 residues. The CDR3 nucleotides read TGCGCCAGCAGCTTTGGGACTAGCGGGCACACAGATACGCAGTATATT. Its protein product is CASSFGTSGHTDTQYI.

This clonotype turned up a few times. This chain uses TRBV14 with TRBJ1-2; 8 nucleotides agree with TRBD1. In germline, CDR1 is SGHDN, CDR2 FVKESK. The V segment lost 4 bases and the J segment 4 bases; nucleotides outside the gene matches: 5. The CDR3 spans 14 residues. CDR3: CASSPTGAPYGYTF. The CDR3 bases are TGTGCCAGCAGCCCGACAGGGGCCCCCTATGGCTACACCTTC.

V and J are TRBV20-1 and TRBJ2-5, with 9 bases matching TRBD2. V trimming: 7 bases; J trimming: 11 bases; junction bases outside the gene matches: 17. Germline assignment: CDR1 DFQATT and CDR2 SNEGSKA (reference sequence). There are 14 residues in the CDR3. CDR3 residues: CSVSGREGYNEQYF. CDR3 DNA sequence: TGCAGTGTTAGCGGGCGGGAGGGCTACAATGAGCAGTACTTC.

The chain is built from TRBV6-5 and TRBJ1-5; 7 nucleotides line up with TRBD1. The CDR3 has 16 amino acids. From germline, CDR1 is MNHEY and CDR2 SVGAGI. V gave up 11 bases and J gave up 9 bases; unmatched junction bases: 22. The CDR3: CAAILTRQGPLGPQHF. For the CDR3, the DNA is TGTGCCGCGATACTTACCCGACAGGGCCCTCTAGGGCCCCAGCATTTT.

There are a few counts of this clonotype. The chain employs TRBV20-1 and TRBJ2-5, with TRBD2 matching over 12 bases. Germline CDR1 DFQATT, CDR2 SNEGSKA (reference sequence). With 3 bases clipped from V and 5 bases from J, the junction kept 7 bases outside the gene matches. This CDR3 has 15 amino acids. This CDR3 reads CSASLAGGAEETQYF. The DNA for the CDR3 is TGCAGTGCTAGTCTAGCGGGAGGGGCGGAGGAGACCCAGTACTTC.

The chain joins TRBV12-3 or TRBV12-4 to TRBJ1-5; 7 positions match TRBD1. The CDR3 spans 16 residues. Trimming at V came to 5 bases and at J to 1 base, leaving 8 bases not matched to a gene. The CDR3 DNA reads TGTGCCAGCAGTCAAGAGGGACAGTTGAGCAATCAGCCCCAGCATTTT. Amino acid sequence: CASSQEGQLSNQPQHF.

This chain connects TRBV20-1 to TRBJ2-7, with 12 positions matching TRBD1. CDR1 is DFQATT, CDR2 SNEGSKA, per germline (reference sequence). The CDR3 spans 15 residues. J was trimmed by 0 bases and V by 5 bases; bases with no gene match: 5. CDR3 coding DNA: TGCAGTGCTGCCGGGACAGGGGGCCGCTCCTACGAGCAGTACTTC. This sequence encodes CSAAGTGGRSYEQYF.

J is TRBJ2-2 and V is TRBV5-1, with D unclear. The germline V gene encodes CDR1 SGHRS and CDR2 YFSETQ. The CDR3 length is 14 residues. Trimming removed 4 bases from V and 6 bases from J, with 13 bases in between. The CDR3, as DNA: TGCGCCAGCAGCCCCACTGTCGGATCCGGGGAGCTGTTTTTT. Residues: CASSPTVGSGELFF.

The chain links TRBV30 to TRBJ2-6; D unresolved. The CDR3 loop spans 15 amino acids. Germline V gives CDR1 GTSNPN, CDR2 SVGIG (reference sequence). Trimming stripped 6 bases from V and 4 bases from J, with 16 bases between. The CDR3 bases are TGTGCCTGCCAGATTAGTTCCTCCGGGGCCAACGTCCTGACTTTC. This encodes CACQISSSGANVLTF. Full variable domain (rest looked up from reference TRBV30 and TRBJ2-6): SQTIHQWPATLVQPVGSPLSLECTVEGTSNPNLYWYRQAAGRGLQLLFYSVGIGQISSEVPQNLSASRPQDRQFILSSKKLLLSDSGFYLCACQISSSGANVLTFGAGSRLTVL.

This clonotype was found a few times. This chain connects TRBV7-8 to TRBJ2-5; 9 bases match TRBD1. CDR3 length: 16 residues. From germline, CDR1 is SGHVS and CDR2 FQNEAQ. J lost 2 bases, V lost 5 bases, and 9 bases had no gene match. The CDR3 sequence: CASSLNLGQGQETQYF. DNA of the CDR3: TGTGCCAGCAGCCTCAACCTGGGACAGGGTCAAGAGACCCAGTACTTC. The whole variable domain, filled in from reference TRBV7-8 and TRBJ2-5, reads GAGVSQSPRYKVAKRGQDVALRCDPISGHVSLFWYQQALGQGPEFLTYFQNEAQLDKSGLPSDRFFAERPEGSVSTLKIQRTQQEDSAVYLCASSLNLGQGQETQYFGPGTRLLVL.